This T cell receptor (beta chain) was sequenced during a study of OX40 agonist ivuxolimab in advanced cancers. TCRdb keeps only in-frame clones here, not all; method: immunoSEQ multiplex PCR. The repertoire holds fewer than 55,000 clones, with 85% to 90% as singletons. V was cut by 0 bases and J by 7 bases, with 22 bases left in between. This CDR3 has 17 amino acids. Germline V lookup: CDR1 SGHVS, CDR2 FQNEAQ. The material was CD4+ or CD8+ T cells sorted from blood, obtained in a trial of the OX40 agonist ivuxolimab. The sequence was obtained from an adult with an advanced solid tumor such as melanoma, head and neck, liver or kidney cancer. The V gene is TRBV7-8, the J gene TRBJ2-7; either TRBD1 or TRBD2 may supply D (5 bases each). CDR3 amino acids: CASSLASHGAGGQEQYV. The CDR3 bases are TGTGCCAGCAGCTTAGCAAGCCACGGGGCGGGTGGGCAGGAGCAGTACGTC.